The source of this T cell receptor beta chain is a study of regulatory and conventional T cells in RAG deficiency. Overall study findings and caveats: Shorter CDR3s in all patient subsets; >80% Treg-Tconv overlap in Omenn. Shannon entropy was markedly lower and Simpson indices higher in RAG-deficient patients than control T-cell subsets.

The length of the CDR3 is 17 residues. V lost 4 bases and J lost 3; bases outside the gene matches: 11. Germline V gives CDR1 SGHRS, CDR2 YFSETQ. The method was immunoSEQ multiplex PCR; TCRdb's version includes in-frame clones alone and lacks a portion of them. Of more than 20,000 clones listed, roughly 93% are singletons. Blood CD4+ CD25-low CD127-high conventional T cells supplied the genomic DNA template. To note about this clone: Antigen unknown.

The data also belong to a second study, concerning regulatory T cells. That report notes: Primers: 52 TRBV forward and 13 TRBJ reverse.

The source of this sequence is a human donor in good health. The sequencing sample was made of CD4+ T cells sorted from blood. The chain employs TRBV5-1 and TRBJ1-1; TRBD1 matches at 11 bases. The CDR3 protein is CASSATGQGAVYTEAFF. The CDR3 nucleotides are TGCGCCAGCAGCGCTACTGGACAGGGGGCTGTTTACACTGAAGCTTTCTTT.